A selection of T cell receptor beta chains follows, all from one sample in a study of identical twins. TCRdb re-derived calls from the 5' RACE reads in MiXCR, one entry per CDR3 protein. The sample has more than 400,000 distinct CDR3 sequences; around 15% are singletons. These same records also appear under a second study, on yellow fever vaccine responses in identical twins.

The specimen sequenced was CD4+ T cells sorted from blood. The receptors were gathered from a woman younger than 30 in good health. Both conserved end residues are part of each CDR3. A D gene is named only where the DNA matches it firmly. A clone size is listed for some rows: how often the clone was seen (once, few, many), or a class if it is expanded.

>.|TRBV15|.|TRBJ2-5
CATSRDRVQETQYF
TGTGCCACCAGCAGAGACAGGGTCCAAGAGACCCAGTACTTC
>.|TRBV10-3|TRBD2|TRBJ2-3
CAISEPSPGLGADTQYF
TGTGCCATCAGTGAGCCCTCACCGGGACTAGGTGCAGATACGCAGTATTTT
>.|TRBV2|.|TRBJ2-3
CASSEWQGNADTQYF
TGTGCCAGCAGTGAATGGCAGGGAAACGCAGATACGCAGTATTTT
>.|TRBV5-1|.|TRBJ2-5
CASSSFRQETQYF
TGCGCCAGCAGCTCCTTCAGACAAGAGACCCAGTACTTC
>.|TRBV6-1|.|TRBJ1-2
CASSKGPTTYGYTF
TGTGCCAGCAGTAAGGGACCGACGACTTATGGCTACACCTTC
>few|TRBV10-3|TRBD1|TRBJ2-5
CAISEGTGVFQETQYF
TGTGCCATCAGTGAAGGGACAGGGGTTTTCCAAGAGACCCAGTACTTC
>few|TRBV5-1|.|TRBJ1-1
CASRLRGMNTEAFF
TGCGCCAGCAGATTACGGGGCATGAACACTGAAGCTTTCTTT
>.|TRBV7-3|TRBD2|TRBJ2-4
CATTHGIRTSGSGYIQYF
TGTGCCACCACGCATGGGATCAGGACTAGCGGGAGTGGTTACATTCAGTACTTC
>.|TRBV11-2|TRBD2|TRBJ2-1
CASSQTSGNRNEQFF
TGTGCCAGCAGCCAGACTAGCGGGAACCGTAATGAGCAGTTCTTC
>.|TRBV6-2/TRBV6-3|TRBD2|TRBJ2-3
CASSSRPSGTQYF
TGTGCCAGCAGTTCCAGGCCTAGCGGTACGCAGTATTTT
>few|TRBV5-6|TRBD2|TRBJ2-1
CASNRDRTSGRVHEQFF
TGTGCCAGCAACAGAGATCGGACTAGCGGGAGGGTCCATGAGCAGTTCTTC
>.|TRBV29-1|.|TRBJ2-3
CSVPALTDTQYF
TGCAGCGTTCCGGCGCTTACAGATACGCAGTATTTT
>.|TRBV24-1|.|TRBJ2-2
CATGQGKNTGELFF
TGTGCCACCGGGCAGGGGAAGAACACCGGGGAGCTGTTTTTT
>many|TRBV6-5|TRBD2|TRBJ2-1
CASSLHWGGLNEQFF
TGTGCCAGCAGTTTGCACTGGGGGGGGTTGAATGAGCAGTTCTTC
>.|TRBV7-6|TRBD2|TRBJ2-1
CASSPKFGLADNEQFF
TGTGCCAGCAGCCCCAAATTTGGGCTAGCGGACAATGAGCAGTTCTTC
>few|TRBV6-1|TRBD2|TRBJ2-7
CASRSRGVAGREQYF
TGTGCCAGCAGGTCCCGGGGGGTAGCGGGACGCGAGCAGTACTTC
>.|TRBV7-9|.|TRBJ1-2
CASTFSFTNYGYTF
TGTGCCAGCACCTTCAGCTTTACCAACTATGGCTACACCTTC
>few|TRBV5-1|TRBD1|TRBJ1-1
CASSPPTGGHTEAFF
TGCGCCAGCAGCCCCCCGACAGGGGGACACACTGAAGCTTTCTTT
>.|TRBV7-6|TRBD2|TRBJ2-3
CASSLAAGVVDTQYF
TGTGCCAGCAGCTTAGCGGCGGGAGTCGTAGATACGCAGTATTTT
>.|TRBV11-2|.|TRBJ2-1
CASSLGGKQFF
TGTGCCAGCAGCTTAGGGGGGAAGCAGTTCTTC
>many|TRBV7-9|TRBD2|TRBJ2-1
CASSLEGTIINEQFF
TGTGCCAGCAGCTTAGAAGGGACTATTATTAATGAGCAGTTCTTC
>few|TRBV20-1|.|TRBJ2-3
CSASLAGYTDTQYF
TGCAGTGCTAGTCTCGCGGGATACACAGATACGCAGTATTTT
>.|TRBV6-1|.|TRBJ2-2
CASLSSGAGELFF
TGTGCCAGCTTAAGTAGCGGAGCCGGGGAGCTGTTTTTT
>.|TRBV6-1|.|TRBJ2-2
CASRLMGHPATGELFF
TGTGCCAGCAGACTGATGGGACATCCGGCCACCGGGGAGCTGTTTTTT
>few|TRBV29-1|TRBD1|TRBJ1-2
CSVAGTGAFYGYTF
TGCAGCGTTGCCGGGACAGGGGCCTTTTATGGCTACACCTTC
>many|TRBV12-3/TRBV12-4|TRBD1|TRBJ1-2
CASSFGGQGANGYTF
TGTGCCAGCAGTTTTGGGGGACAGGGGGCGAATGGCTACACCTTC
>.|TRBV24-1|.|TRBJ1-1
CATVAGNRAFF
TGTGCCACCGTCGCAGGGAATAGGGCTTTCTTT
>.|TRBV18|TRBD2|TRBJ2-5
CASSGGTSGETQYF
TGTGCCAGCTCAGGAGGGACTAGCGGGGAGACCCAGTACTTC
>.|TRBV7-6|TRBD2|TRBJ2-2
CASSRDIAGGAGELFF
TGTGCCAGCAGCCGTGACATAGCGGGGGGGGCCGGGGAGCTGTTTTTT
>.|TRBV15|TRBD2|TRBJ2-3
CATSRDYGLENTDTQYF
TGTGCCACCAGCCGGGACTACGGGTTGGAAAACACAGATACGCAGTATTTT
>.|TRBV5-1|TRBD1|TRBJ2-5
CASSSGQGSETQYF
TGCGCCAGCAGCTCAGGACAGGGTTCGGAAACCCAGTACTTC
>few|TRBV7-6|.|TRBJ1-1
CASRPGWGENTEAFF
TGTGCCAGCAGACCCGGGTGGGGGGAGAACACTGAAGCTTTCTTT
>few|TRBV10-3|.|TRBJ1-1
CASRGDGNTEAFF
TGTGCCTCCCGAGGGGACGGGAACACTGAAGCTTTCTTT
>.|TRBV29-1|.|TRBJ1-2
CSVARNGQSYGYTF
TGCAGCGTTGCAAGAAACGGGCAGAGCTATGGCTACACCTTC
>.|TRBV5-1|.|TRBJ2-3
CASSFRGGEITDTQYF
TGCGCCAGCAGCTTCAGGGGCGGGGAGATCACAGATACGCAGTATTTT
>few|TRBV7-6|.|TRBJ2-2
CASSLAWSDTGELFF
TGTGCCAGCAGCTTAGCTTGGTCGGACACCGGGGAGCTGTTTTTT
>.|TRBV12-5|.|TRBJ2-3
CASGLVGDTDTQYF
TGTGCTAGTGGTTTGGTAGGAGACACAGATACGCAGTATTTT
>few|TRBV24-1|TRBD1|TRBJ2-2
CATSDSDRDTGELFF
TGTGCCACCAGTGATAGCGACAGGGACACCGGGGAGCTGTTTTTT
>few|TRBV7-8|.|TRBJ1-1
CASSLLEATEAFF
TGTGCCAGCAGCTTATTGGAGGCCACTGAAGCTTTCTTT
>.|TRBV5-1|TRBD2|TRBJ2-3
CASSLVGGASTDTQYF
TGCGCCAGCAGCTTGGTCGGGGGGGCTAGCACAGATACGCAGTATTTT
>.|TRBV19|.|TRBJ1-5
CASRSTGGGNQPQHF
TGTGCCAGTAGGAGCACTGGAGGGGGCAATCAGCCCCAGCATTTT
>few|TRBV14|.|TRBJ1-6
CASSPGYTGSPLHF
TGTGCCAGCAGCCCGGGCTACACGGGTTCACCCCTCCACTTC